These 9 T cell receptor beta chains were sequenced from one sample in a study of cytotoxic CD8 clonotypes in ibrutinib-treated CLL. TCRdb's copy holds only in-frame clones and misses some; the assay was immunoSEQ multiplex PCR. This sample has over 130,000 clones, with around 81% found just once. The sequences come from PBMCs, collected after 36 months of ibrutinib treatment. These receptors all come from a human donor with chronic lymphocytic leukemia.

The chain links TRBV7-2 to TRBJ2-1; unclear D gene. The CDR3 has 13 amino acids. V lost 1 base, J lost 4 bases, and 5 bases lay in between. Germline V gene sequence: CDR1 SGHTA, CDR2 FQGNSA. The CDR3, as DNA: TGTGCCAGCAGCTTAGGATATTACAATGAGCAGTTCTTC. Protein product: CASSLGYYNEQFF.

The chain couples TRBV6-6 to TRBJ1-6; possible D gene TRBD1, 5 bases. V was clipped by 2 bases and J by 10 bases, with 18 bases between them. Germline V gene data show CDR1 as MNHNY and CDR2 as SVGAGI (reference sequence). The CDR3 consists of 16 residues. Here the CDR3 DNA reads TGTGCCAGCAGTTACCTTTCAGGGAGGGATAGGTCACCCCTCCACTTT. Protein sequence: CASSYLSGRDRSPLHF.

This clone was recorded only once. The chain employs TRBV5-1 and TRBJ2-1; D perhaps matches TRBD2 (5 bases). Trimming took 4 bases from V and 9 from J, leaving 14 bases between them. Per germline, CDR1 SGHRS and CDR2 YFSETQ. The CDR3 spans 13 residues. CDR3 region: CASSGRGSGEQFF. The CDR3 DNA is TGCGCCAGCAGCGGACGGGGTAGTGGTGAGCAGTTCTTC. Drawing the rest from reference TRBV5-1 and TRBJ2-1, the complete variable domain is KAGVTQTPRYLIKTRGQQVTLSCSPISGHRSVSWYQQTPGQGLQFLFEYFSETQRNKGNFPGRFSGRQFSNSRSEMNVSTLELGDSALYLCASSGRGSGEQFFGPGTRLTVL.

The gene calls are TRBV7-9 and TRBJ1-5; D is possibly TRBD1 (6 bases). The CDR3 is made up of 16 amino acids. CDR1 SEHNR and CDR2 FQNEAQ come from the germline V gene (reference sequence). V was trimmed by 3 bases and J by 3 bases, leaving 15 bases between them. CDR3 nucleotides: TGTGCCAGCAGCTTGGGGCAGGGGCTCATCAATCAGCCCCAGCATTTT. It codes for CASSLGQGLINQPQHF.

The V gene is TRBV7-9, the J gene TRBJ2-1, with 9 nucleotides matching TRBD1. CDR3 length: 17 residues. Germline V lookup: CDR1 SEHNR, CDR2 FQNEAQ (reference sequence). The ends lost 5 bases at V and 4 bases at J; junction bases unmatched: 12. The CDR3 loop reads CASSPGPDRGGYNEQFF. The DNA for the CDR3 is TGTGCCAGCAGCCCAGGTCCCGACAGGGGGGGATACAATGAGCAGTTCTTC.

The genes are TRBV7-8 and TRBJ2-3, with D possibly being TRBD2 (6 bases). The V and J ends lost 11 bases and 1 base respectively, with 16 bases between them. Germline V gene data show CDR1 as SGHVS and CDR2 as FQNEAQ. This CDR3 has 14 residues. The chain's CDR3 is CASRETPGTDTQYF. Here the CDR3 DNA reads TGTGCCTCCCGGGAGACCCCCGGCACAGATACGCAGTATTTT.

The chain couples TRBV19 to TRBJ2-7; weak D call: TRBD1 (6 bases). Deletions cut 8 bases from V and 1 base from J, with 18 bases between. Germline CDR1 is LNHDA and CDR2 is SQIVND (reference sequence). The CDR3 sequence is 15 residues long. CDR3 amino acids: CASWDTSLGSYEQYF. The CDR3 DNA reads as TGTGCCAGTTGGGACACCTCCCTAGGGTCCTACGAGCAGTACTTC.

V is TRBV6-1 and J is TRBJ2-2; maybe TRBD1 (6 bases). Germline values: CDR1 MNHNS, CDR2 SASEGT. Trimming removed 2 bases from V and 1 base from J, with 8 bases in between. The length of the CDR3 is 15 residues. The CDR3, as DNA: TGTGCCAGCAGTGAACGGGACAAGAACACCGGGGAGCTGTTTTTT. Residues: CASSERDKNTGELFF.

This clone was counted once. The chain carries TRBV10-2 and TRBJ2-7, with D unresolved. V lost 6 bases and J 2 bases, leaving 8 bases between the germline ends. Germline V gene sequence: CDR1 WSHSY, CDR2 SAAADI. The CDR3 runs to 12 residues. In DNA form, the CDR3 reads TGCGCCAGCAGCCATCAGACCTACGAGCAGTACTTC. Translated: CASSHQTYEQYF.